This T cell receptor beta chain appears in the sequencing data of a study of shared clonotypes between healthy human individuals. Background on the study: Researchers assigned three CD4 naive, three CD4 memory, two CD8 naive and one CD8 memory plate to each donor.

Some clones are missing from TCRdb's copy, which holds only in-frame ones; the method was immunoSEQ multiplex PCR. The sample contains approximately 940,000 clones, over 75% of which appear only once. This clone showed up just once. Germline assignment: CDR1 WSHSY and CDR2 SAAADI. This CDR3 is built from 13 residues. Trimming pared 10 bases from V and 2 bases from J, leaving 15 bases between. This clonotype was obtained from a man aged 18 to 29 in good health. The V gene is TRBV10-2, the J gene TRBJ2-7, with a possible D match to TRBD1 (7 bases). The material sequenced was memory CD4+ T cells sorted from blood. The subset here: CD45RA-negative fraction. The DNA of the CDR3 is TGCGCCACAAGACAGGGAGGAACCTACGAGCAGTACTTC. It specifies CATRQGGTYEQYF.